Listed below are T cell receptor beta chains from one sample, sequenced in a study of cytomegalovirus exposure and HLA in healthy donors. Using immunoSEQ multiplex PCR, the repertoire was profiled, and TCRdb retains in-frame clones only, with some absent. The sample holds around 250,000 clones, around 91% seen once. The sample consisted of PBMCs. The source of these receptors is a woman aged 18-29 years in good health and CMV-seronegative. Both conserved end residues are part of each CDR3. A D gene is named only where the DNA matches it firmly. Expanded clones are given a class, and other clones once, few, many or no size at all.

clone_size,j_call,v_call,d_call,cdr3_nt,cdr3_aa
NA,TRBJ2-3,TRBV11-2,TRBD1,TGTGCCAGCAGCCTAGACAGGGCAGGGGATACGCAGTATTTT,CASSLDRAGDTQYF
NA,TRBJ1-2,TRBV5-1,TRBD1,TGCGCCAGCAGCCTTCAACCGACAGGGGGGTCCTATGGCTACACCTTC,CASSLQPTGGSYGYTF
NA,TRBJ2-2,TRBV4-1,NA,TGCGCCAGCAGCCAAGTAGGGGGGGCCGCCGGGGAGCTGTTTTTT,CASSQVGGAAGELFF
NA,TRBJ1-2,TRBV5-1,NA,TGCGCCAGCAGCTTGGAAGCCAGGAACTATGGCTACACCTTC,CASSLEARNYGYTF
once,TRBJ1-2,TRBV28,NA,TGTGCCAGCAGTTATCGGGCTAACTATGGCTACACCTTC,CASSYRANYGYTF
NA,TRBJ2-5,TRBV11-2,TRBD2,TGTGCCAGCAGTCCTCAGCGGGGGACCCAGTACTTC,CASSPQRGTQYF
NA,TRBJ2-1,TRBV27,NA,TGTGCCAGCAGTCCCGGGACACCGTTGGGGAATGAGCAGTTCTTC,CASSPGTPLGNEQFF
NA,TRBJ1-6,TRBV5-5,NA,TGTGCCAGCAGCCTCAGGGTAGGGAATTCACCCCTCCACTTT,CASSLRVGNSPLHF
NA,TRBJ2-2,TRBV5-1,NA,TGCGCCAGCAGTGAGGGTTTTGTCACCGGGGAGCTGTTTTTT,CASSEGFVTGELFF
few,TRBJ1-5,TRBV6-5,TRBD1,TGTGCCAGCAGTCTTACAGGACAGGGCAATCAGCCCCAGCATTTT,CASSLTGQGNQPQHF
NA,TRBJ1-4,TRBV28,TRBD1,TGTGCCACCAGAAACAGGGGCGATGAAAAACTGTTTTTT,CATRNRGDEKLFF
NA,TRBJ1-1,TRBV20-1,NA,TGCAGTGCTAGAGACTCTAGTGCTGCTTTCTTT,CSARDSSAAFF
NA,TRBJ1-1,TRBV27,NA,TGTGCCAGCAGTTTAAGGAGGGGTCAAACTGAAGCTTTCTTT,CASSLRRGQTEAFF
NA,TRBJ1-6,TRBV6-1,NA,TGTGCCAGCAGTGAAATAACAGCTCTTAATTCACCCCTCCACTTT,CASSEITALNSPLHF
once,TRBJ1-1,TRBV15,NA,TGTGCCACCAGCAGAGAGGCAGGGTTGAACACTGAAGCTTTCTTT,CATSREAGLNTEAFF
NA,TRBJ2-7,TRBV27,TRBD1,TGTGCCAGCAGTTTCTGGGGTCAGGGGGCCTACGAGCAGTACTTC,CASSFWGQGAYEQYF
NA,TRBJ1-2,TRBV6-6,NA,TGTGCCAGCAGGCAGGGAAGTGGCTACACCTTC,CASRQGSGYTF
NA,TRBJ2-5,TRBV9,NA,TGTGCCAGCAGCGTAGAGGGTGGGGCTCACCAAGAGACCCAGTACTTC,CASSVEGGAHQETQYF
NA,TRBJ2-3,TRBV5-1,TRBD2,TGCGCCAGCAGCTTGGGCTTTTATCCTAGCGGGGCTCTAGATGATACGCAGTATTTT,CASSLGFYPSGALDDTQYF
NA,TRBJ1-3,TRBV7-6,NA,TGTGCCAGCAGCTCCAGTGACTCTGGAAACACCATATATTTT,CASSSSDSGNTIYF